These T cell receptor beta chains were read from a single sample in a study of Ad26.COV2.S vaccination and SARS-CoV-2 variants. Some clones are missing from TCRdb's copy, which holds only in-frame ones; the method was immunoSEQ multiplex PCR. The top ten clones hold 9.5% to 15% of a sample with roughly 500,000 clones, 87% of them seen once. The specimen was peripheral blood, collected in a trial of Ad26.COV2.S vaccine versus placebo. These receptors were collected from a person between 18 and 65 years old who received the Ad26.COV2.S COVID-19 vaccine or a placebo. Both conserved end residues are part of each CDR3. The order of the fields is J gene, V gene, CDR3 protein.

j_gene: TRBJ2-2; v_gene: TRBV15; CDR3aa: CAYHSSGTGELFF
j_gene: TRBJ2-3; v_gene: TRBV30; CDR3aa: CAWGGLPTDTQYF
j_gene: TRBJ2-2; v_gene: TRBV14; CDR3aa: CASSQWRGGELFF
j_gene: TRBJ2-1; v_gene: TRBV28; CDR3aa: CASSLPQRVSNEQFF
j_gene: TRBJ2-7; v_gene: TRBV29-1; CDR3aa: CSVEFGRSYEQYF
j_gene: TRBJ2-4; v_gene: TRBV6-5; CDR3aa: CASRTGAGGGHIQYF
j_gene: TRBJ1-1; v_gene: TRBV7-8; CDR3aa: CASSLAEGLSNTEAFF
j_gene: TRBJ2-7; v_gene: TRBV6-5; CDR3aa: CASAQFGRGDEQYF
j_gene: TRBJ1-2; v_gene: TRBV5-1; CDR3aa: CASSLDVGSYGYTF
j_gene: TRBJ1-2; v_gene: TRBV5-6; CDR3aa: CASSFGTGAYGYTF
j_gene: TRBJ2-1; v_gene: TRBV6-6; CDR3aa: CASSGKGVNYNEQFF
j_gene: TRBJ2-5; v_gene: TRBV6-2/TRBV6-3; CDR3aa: CASSYSWLGLAANDQETQYF
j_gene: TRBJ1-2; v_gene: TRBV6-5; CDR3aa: CASREDPYDGYTF
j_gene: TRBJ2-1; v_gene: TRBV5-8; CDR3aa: CASSWGGLNNEQFF
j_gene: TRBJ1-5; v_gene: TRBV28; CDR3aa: CASKWGGVGVFDNQPQHF
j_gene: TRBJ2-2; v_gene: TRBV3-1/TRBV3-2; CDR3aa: CASATSGSTGELFF
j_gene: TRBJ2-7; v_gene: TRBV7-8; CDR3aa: CASSQKRVGGSAYEQYF
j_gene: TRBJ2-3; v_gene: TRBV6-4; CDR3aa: CASRSSGITDTQYF
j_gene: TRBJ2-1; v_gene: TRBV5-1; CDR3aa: CASSWGLAGNYNEQFF
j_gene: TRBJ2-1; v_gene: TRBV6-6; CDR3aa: CASSPLRGTSNYNEQFF
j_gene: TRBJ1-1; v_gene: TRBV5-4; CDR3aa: CASSLPQINTEAFF
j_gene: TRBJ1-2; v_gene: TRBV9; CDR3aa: CASSVVTSPESYTF
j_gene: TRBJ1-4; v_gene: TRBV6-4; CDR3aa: CASSVDGRPGEKLFF
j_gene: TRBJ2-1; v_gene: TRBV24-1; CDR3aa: CATSDPSPYNEQFF
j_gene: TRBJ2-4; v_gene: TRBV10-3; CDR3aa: CAISPGGDKNIQYF
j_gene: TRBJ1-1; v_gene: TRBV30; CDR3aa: CAWSGNLQGNTEAFF
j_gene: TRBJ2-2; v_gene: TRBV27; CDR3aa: CASSRLAGTPGELFF
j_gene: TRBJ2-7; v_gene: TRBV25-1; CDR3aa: CASRQGARYEQYF
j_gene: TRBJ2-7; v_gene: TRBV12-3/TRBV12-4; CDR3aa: CASSLAGVDEQYF
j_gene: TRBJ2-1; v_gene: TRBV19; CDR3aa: CASSPTRLAGGEQFF
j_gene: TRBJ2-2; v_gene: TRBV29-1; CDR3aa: CSARTSHTGELFF
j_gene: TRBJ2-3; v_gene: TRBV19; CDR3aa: CASSKRISDTDTQYF
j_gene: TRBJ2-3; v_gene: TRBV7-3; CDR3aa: CASSRSGQSTDTQYF
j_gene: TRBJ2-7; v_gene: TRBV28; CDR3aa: CASSSPRDRGAYEQYF
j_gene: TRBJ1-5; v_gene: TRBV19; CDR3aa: CASQGERDQPQHF
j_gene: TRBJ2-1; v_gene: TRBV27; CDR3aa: CATTSGTGGSEQFF
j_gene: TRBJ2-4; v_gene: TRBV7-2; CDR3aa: CASSLVQGRNIQYF
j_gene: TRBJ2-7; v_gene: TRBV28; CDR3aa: CASRSSGSGGRFYEQYF
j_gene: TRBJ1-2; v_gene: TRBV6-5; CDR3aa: CASSYLPGYGYTF
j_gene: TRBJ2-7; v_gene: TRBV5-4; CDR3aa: CASSAGGVLSSYEQYF
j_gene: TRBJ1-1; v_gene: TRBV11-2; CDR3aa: CASSPPTGEGTEAFF
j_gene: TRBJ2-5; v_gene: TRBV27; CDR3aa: CASSSRDRQKETQYF
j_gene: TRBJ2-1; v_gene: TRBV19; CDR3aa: CASSIDAPSSQFF
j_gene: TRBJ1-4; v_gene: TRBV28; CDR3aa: CASSRDYGEKLFF
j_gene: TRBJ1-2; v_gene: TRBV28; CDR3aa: CASSPGANYGYTF
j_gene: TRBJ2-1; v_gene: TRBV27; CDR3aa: CASSKGDPGYNEQFF
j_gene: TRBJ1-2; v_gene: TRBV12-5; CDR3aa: CASGLVGRNGYTF
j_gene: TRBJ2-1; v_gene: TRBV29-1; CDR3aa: CSVWGTLGKDEQFF
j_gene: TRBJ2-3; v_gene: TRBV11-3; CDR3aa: CASSLDSASTQYF